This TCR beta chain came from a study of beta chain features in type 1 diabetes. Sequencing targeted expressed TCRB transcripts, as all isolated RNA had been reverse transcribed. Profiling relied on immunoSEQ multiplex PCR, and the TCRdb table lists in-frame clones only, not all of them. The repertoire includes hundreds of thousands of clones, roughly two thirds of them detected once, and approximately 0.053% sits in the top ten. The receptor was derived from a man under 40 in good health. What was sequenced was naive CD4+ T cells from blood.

The CDR3 sequence is CASTRGAGTGELFF. The DNA of the CDR3 is TGTGCCAGCACTAGGGGGGCGGGCACCGGGGAGCTGTTTTTT. This sequence joins TRBV6-5 and TRBJ2-2, with D perhaps being TRBD1 or TRBD2 (6 bases each). V shed 7 bases and J shed 4 bases, with 13 bases lying between them. This CDR3 spans 14 amino acids. Germline V gives CDR1 MNHEY, CDR2 SVGAGI.